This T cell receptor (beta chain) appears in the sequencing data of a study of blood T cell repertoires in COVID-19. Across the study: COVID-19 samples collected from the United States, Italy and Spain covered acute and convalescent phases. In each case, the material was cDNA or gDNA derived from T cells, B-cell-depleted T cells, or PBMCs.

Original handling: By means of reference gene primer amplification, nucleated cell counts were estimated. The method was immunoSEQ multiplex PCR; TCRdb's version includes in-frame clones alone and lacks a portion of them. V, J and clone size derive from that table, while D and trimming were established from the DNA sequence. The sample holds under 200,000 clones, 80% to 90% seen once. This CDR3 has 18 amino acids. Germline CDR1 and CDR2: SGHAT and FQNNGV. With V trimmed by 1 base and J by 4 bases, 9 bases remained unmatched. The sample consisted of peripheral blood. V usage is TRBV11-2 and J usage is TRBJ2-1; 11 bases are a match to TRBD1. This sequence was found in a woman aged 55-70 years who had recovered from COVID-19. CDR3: CASSLVPGTGGLYNEQFF. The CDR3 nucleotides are TGTGCCAGCAGCTTAGTCCCCGGGACAGGGGGATTATACAATGAGCAGTTCTTC.